This TCR beta chain was captured in a study of T-cell memory formation after mild COVID-19. On the study more broadly: Each donor largely had its own TCR clusters.

Comment on this clonotype: This clone may be a read error of a much larger clone one base away.

From 5'RACE with constant-segment primers came TCR alpha and TCR beta cDNA libraries that carried sample barcodes and UMIs. One entry per CDR3 protein, called by TCRdb with MiXCR from the 5' RACE reads. In the table there are 280,000 or so distinct CDR3 sequences, 7% to 10% of which are singletons. Specimen: PBMCs or a T cell subset sorted from them (not recorded which). This sequence was found in a man aged 18-30 years who had mild COVID-19 (a few samples of this study predate the infection). Cell type and time point are not known.

The CDR3 is CASSQDIVGVTEAFF. The CDR3 DNA follows: TGCGCCAGCAGCCAAGATATTGTGGGGGTCACTGAAGCTTTCTTT. This sequence joins TRBV4-3 and TRBJ1-1, with a possible D match to TRBD1 (5 bases). In germline, CDR1 is LGHNA, CDR2 YSLEER. V lost 0 bases and J lost 4, with 12 bases in between. The CDR3 contains 15 residues.